What follows are 15 T cell receptor beta chains derived from one specimen sequenced in a study of blood T cell repertoires in COVID-19. Assay: immunoSEQ multiplex PCR; the TCRdb copy retains only in-frame clones and omits some. This table has around 250,000 clones, around 89% appearing once. The source material was PBMCs or T cells enriched from blood (not recorded which). Receptors originate from a woman between 40 and 50 years old with acute COVID-19.

The J gene is TRBJ1-2, the V gene TRBV4-1, with D possibly matching TRBD1 (5 bases). Trimming removed 0 bases from V and 5 bases from J, with 10 bases in between. The CDR3 is 14 amino acids. Germline loops: CDR1 MGHRA, CDR2 YSYEKL. The CDR3 loop is CASSQDDSWYGYTF. The DNA for the CDR3 is TGCGCCAGCAGCCAAGACGACAGCTGGTATGGCTACACCTTC.

V gene TRBV20-1 combines with J gene TRBJ2-3; 7 bases align to TRBD1. V shed 3 bases and J 2 bases; nucleotides not matched to a gene: 20. CDR3 length: 19 amino acids. CDR1 and CDR2 (germline): DFQATT, SNEGSKA (reference sequence). The CDR3 loop reads CSASPSSTGRLLYTDTQYF. For the CDR3, the DNA is TGCAGTGCTAGTCCCTCCTCGACAGGGCGCCTTTTATACACAGATACGCAGTATTTT.

The CDR3 DNA sequence: TGTGCCAGCAGTTACTCGAAGACTAGCGGGTCCTACGAGCAGTACGTC. This translates into CASSYSKTSGSYEQYV. The chain has TRBV6-2 or TRBV6-3 and TRBJ2-7, with TRBD2 identical over 10 bases. Germline CDR1 is MNHEY and CDR2 is SVGEGT. Unmatched junction bases numbered 3, after V lost 0 bases and J lost 1 base. This CDR3 has 16 residues.

The chain employs TRBV25-1 and TRBJ2-7; TRBD2 agrees at 7 bases. Losses at the gene ends were 0 bases for V and 3 bases for J; bases not matched to a gene: 8. Germline CDR1 is MGHDK and CDR2 is SYGVNS. The CDR3 sequence is 16 residues long. This CDR3 reads CASSEYRGSGHYEQYF. The CDR3 DNA sequence: TGTGCCAGCAGTGAATATAGGGGTAGCGGGCACTACGAGCAGTACTTC.

The chain carries TRBV5-1 and TRBJ1-4; 7 bases fit TRBD1. V lost 4 bases, J lost 6 bases, and 12 bases stayed unmatched. CDR3 length equals 16 residues. Germline V gene sequence: CDR1 SGHRS, CDR2 YFSETQ. The CDR3, as DNA: TGCGCCAGCAGCCCTGCCCCAGGGACAGAATATGAAAAACTGTTTTTT. This gives the protein CASSPAPGTEYEKLFF.

This chain joins TRBV18 and TRBJ2-1, with TRBD1 matching 7 bases. Germline lookup yields CDR1 KGHSH and CDR2 LQKENI. V shed 6 bases, J shed 0 bases, and the junction held 5 bases outside the gene matches. This CDR3 is 15 amino acids long. CDR3 sequence (DNA): TGTGCCAGCTCGCTCAGGGACAGCTCCTACAATGAGCAGTTCTTC. Translating it yields CASSLRDSSYNEQFF.

V gene TRBV23-1 combines with J gene TRBJ1-1; TRBD1 might be the D (5 bases). TRBV23-1 is designated an ORF whose function remains uncertain. The V and J ends lost 0 bases and 3 bases respectively, with 14 bases between them. CDR3 length equals 16 residues. The CDR3 sequence: CASSQSLRDSYTEAFF. The CDR3 bases are TGCGCCAGCAGTCAATCACTAAGGGACTCCTACACTGAAGCTTTCTTT.

This clone occurred a few times. This chain uses TRBV25-1 with TRBJ2-7; TRBD2 might be the D (6 bases). In germline, CDR1 is MGHDK, CDR2 SYGVNS. Trimming removed 10 bases from V and 1 base from J, with 17 bases in between. The CDR3 has 14 residues. CDR3 amino acids: CATSAGGGSYEQYV. Here the CDR3 DNA reads TGTGCCACCTCAGCCGGTGGGGGGTCCTACGAGCAGTACGTC.

The chain is built from TRBV2 and TRBJ1-4; 9 nucleotides agree with TRBD1. CDR1 and CDR2 (germline): SNHLY, FYNNEI. V dropped 2 bases and J dropped 8; count of bases not matched to a gene: 6. The CDR3 is 15 residues long. The CDR3 bases are TGTGCCAGCAGTGAAACAACAGGGGGCAGGGAAAAACTGTTTTTT. It specifies CASSETTGGREKLFF.

The genes are TRBV9 and TRBJ1-2; 10 nucleotides align to TRBD1. This CDR3 is 16 amino acids long. CDR1 SGDLS and CDR2 YYNGEE come from the germline V gene. The V segment lost 4 bases and the J segment 2 bases; nucleotides outside the gene matches: 8. CDR3: CASSPIPGQGNYGYTF. The CDR3 nucleotides are TGTGCCAGCAGCCCAATCCCGGGACAGGGGAACTATGGCTACACCTTC.

This clone was observed a single time. The chain joins TRBV15 to TRBJ2-7, with D unclear. V was cut by 3 bases and J by 0 bases, with 6 bases left in between. The CDR3 has 13 amino acids. In germline, CDR1 is LNHNV, CDR2 YYDKDF (reference sequence). The CDR3 reads CATSSSFSYEQYV. The CDR3 nucleotides are TGTGCCACCAGCAGCTCTTTCTCCTACGAGCAGTACGTC.

This sequence joins TRBV5-8 and TRBJ2-7; 7 nucleotides match TRBD2. The J segment lost 3 bases and the V segment lost 2 bases, leaving 8 bases of the junction unmatched. Germline lookup yields CDR1 SGHTS and CDR2 YDEGEE. The CDR3 is made up of 15 amino acids. The CDR3 coding sequence is TGTGCCAGCAGCTTCGGGCCTAGCGGATACTACGAGCAGTACGTC. It specifies CASSFGPSGYYEQYV.

The V gene is TRBV5-5, the J gene TRBJ1-4, with 7 positions matching TRBD1. After removal of 5 bases from V and 8 bases from J, the junction contained 9 bases not matched to a gene. The germline V gene has CDR1 SGHKS and CDR2 YYEKEE (reference sequence). The CDR3 consists of 14 residues. The chain's CDR3 is CASRKTGLGEKLFF. The CDR3 DNA is TGTGCCAGCAGGAAGACAGGGCTTGGCGAAAAACTGTTTTTT.

The sample holds one count of this clone. The rearrangement links TRBV27 to TRBJ2-3; D is uncertain. The CDR3 extends over 16 amino acids. Trimming cost V 1 base and J 4 bases, with 15 bases left between them. The V gene's germline CDR1 is MNHEY and CDR2 SMNVEV (reference sequence). Here the CDR3 reads CASSLFPTYLSDTQYF. For the CDR3, the DNA is TGTGCCAGCAGTTTATTCCCCACCTATCTATCAGATACGCAGTATTTT.

This chain joins TRBV2 and TRBJ1-5, with D tentatively TRBD1 (5 bases). Germline V gives CDR1 SNHLY, CDR2 FYNNEI. The germline V and J ends were trimmed by 6 bases and 1 base, with 10 bases remaining between them. This CDR3 is 14 amino acids long. The CDR3 nucleotides read TGTGCCAGCAGCAGGGTTCTGAGCAATCAGCCCCAGCATTTT. This translates into CASSRVLSNQPQHF. Full variable domain (remainder filled in from reference TRBV2 and TRBJ1-5): EPEVTQTPSHQVTQMGQEVILRCVPISNHLYFYWYRQILGQKVEFLVSFYNNEISEKSEIFDDQFSVERPDGSNFTLKIRSTKLEDSAMYFCASSRVLSNQPQHFGDGTRLSIL.